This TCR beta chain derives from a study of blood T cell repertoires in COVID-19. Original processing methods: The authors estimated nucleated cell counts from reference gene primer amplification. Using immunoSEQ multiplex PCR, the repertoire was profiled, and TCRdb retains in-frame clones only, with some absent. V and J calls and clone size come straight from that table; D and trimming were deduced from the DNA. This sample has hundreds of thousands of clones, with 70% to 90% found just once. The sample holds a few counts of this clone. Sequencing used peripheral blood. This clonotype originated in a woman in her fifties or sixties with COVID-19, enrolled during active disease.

The CDR3 DNA sequence: TGTGCCAGCAGCCAGGACAGCCGAAACACCATATATTTT. Protein product: CASSQDSRNTIYF. The chain joins TRBV3-1 (or the pseudogene TRBV3-2) to TRBJ1-3; tentatively, D is TRBD1 (6 bases). Trimming cost V 3 bases and J 5 bases, with 8 bases left between them. Germline V gene sequence: CDR1 LGHDT, CDR2 YNNKEL (reference sequence). The CDR3 sequence is 13 residues long.